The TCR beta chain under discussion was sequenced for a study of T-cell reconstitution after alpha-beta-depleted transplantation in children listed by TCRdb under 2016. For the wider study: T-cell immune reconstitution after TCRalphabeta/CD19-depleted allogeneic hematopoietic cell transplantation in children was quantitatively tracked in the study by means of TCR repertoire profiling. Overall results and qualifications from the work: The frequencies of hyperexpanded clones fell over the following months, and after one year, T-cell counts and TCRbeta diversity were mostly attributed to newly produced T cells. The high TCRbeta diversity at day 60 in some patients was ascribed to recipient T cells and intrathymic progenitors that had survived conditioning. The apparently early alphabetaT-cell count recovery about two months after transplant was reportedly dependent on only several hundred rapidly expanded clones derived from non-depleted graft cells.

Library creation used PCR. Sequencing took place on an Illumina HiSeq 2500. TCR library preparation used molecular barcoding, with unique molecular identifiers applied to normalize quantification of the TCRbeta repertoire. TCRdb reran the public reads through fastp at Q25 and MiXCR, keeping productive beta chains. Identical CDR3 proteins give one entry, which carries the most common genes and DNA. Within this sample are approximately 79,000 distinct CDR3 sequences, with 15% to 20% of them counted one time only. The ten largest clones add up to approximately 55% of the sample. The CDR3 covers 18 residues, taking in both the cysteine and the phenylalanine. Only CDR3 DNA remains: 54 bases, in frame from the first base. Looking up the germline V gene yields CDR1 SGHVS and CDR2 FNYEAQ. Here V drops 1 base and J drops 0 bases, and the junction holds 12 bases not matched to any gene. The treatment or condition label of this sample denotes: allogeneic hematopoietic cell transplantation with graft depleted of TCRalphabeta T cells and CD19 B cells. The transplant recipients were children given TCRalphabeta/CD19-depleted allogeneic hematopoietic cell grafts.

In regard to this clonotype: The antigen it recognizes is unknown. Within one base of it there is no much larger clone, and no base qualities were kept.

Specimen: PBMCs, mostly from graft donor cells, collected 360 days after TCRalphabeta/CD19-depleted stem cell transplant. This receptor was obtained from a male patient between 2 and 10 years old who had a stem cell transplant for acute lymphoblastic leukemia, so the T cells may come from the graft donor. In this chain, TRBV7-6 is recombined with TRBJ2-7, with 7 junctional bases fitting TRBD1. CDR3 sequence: CASSLGRDRVHSSYEQYF. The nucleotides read TGTGCCAGCAGCTTAGGACGGGACAGAGTACATAGCTCCTACGAGCAGTACTTC.